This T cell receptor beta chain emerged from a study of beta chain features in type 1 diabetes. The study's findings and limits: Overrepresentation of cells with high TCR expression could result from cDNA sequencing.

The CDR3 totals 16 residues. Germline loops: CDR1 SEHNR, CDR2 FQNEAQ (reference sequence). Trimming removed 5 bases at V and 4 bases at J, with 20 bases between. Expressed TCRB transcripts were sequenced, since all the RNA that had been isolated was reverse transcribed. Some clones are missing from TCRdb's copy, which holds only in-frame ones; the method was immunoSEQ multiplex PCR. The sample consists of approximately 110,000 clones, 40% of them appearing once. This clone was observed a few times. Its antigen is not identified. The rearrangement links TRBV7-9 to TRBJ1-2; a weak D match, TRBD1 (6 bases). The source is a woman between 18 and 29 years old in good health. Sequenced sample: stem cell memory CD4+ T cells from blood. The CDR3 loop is CASSGPGTYVPYGYTF. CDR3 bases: TGTGCCAGCAGCGGACCCGGGACATACGTCCCCTATGGCTACACCTTC. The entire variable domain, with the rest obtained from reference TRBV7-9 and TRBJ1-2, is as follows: DTGVSQNPRHKITKRGQNVTFRCDPISEHNRLYWYRQTLGQGPEFLTYFQNEAQLEKSRLLSDRFSAERPKGSFSTLEIQRTEQGDSAMYLCASSGPGTYVPYGYTFGSGTRLTVV.